A single sample is the source of the 22 T cell receptor beta chains below, sequenced in a study of lung T cells in sarcoidosis with Löfgren's syndrome. MiXCR, run by TCRdb on the reads, gives a single entry per CDR3 protein. Of some 8,600 distinct CDR3 sequences detected, roughly 20% appear once; the ten largest clones hold around 23%. The sequenced sample was CD4+ T cells from bronchoalveolar lavage fluid. The receptors originated from a human donor with sarcoidosis (Löfgren's syndrome or another form), or a control subject (not recorded which).

By sample share, this clonotype is large. V and J are TRBV20-1 and TRBJ1-1; D call uncertain. From germline, CDR1 is DFQATT and CDR2 SNEGSKA (reference sequence). The length of the CDR3 is 13 residues. Trimming took off 4 bases at V and 4 bases at J, with 13 bases between the two ends. DNA for the CDR3: TGCAGTGCTACCTCTTCGGGTCCCACTGAAGCTTTCTTT. Amino acid sequence: CSATSSGPTEAFF.

This clonotype occurred many times. The chain joins TRBV10-3 to TRBJ1-5; D gene ambiguous. Trimming removed 8 bases at V and 0 bases at J, with 14 bases between. From germline, CDR1 is ENHRY and CDR2 SYGVKD. The CDR3 runs 15 residues. CDR3 sequence: CAIAGESHSNQPQHF. As DNA, the CDR3 is TGTGCCATCGCTGGGGAGAGCCATAGCAATCAGCCCCAGCATTTT.

This clonotype is classed as medium-sized. The chain carries TRBV19 and TRBJ1-1; D gene uncertain. The CDR3 consists of 14 residues. V shed 2 bases and J shed 1 base, with 8 bases lying between them. CDR1 LNHDA and CDR2 SQIVND come from the germline V gene (reference sequence). CDR3 nucleotides: TGTGCCAGTAGTATACCCCTCGGGAACACTGAAGCTTTCTTT. Amino acids: CASSIPLGNTEAFF.

Concerning this clonotype: A much larger clone sits a single nucleotide away, making a read error possible. The V and J genes are TRBV4-1 and TRBJ2-2; D uncertain. The germline CDR1 and CDR2 sequences are MGHRA and YSYEKL. Trimming removed 11 bases at V and 0 bases at J, with 16 bases between. This CDR3 is 15 amino acids long. This CDR3 reads CAGSDLRANTGELFF. The CDR3 DNA sequence: TGCGCCGGCTCAGACCTACGAGCGAACACCGGGGAGCTGTTTTTT.

V is TRBV2 and J is TRBJ2-7, with D possibly being TRBD1 (6 bases). The length of the CDR3 is 14 residues. V was shortened by 7 bases and J by 3 bases, with 16 bases between the two germline ends. The germline gives CDR1 SNHLY, CDR2 FYNNEI. The chain's CDR3 is CASNWDINFYEQYF. DNA for the CDR3: TGTGCCAGCAATTGGGACATCAACTTCTACGAGCAGTACTTC.

There are a few counts of this clonotype. A single base separates this from a much larger clone, so it may be a read error. The chain has TRBV13 and TRBJ2-5, with D uncertain. Trimming cost V 3 bases and J 1 base, with 6 bases left between them. CDR3 size: 13 residues. The V gene's germline CDR1 is PRHDT and CDR2 FYEKMQ (reference sequence). CDR3 residues: CASSFQCQETQYF. The CDR3 DNA sequence: TGTGCCAGCAGCTTCCAGTGCCAAGAGACCCAGTACTTC.

In the case of this clonotype: A much larger clone lies a single base off, so this may be a read error. The chain is built from TRBV18 and TRBJ1-5, with 8 bases fitting TRBD1. Germline V gives CDR1 KGHSH, CDR2 LQKENI. The CDR3 is made up of 15 amino acids. The ends lost 4 bases at V and 6 bases at J; junction bases unmatched: 8. CDR3: CASSRGQGRGQPQHF. CDR3 coding DNA: TGTGCCAGCTCACGAGGACAGGGAAGAGGTCAGCCCCAGCATTTT.

At least ten counts were recorded for this clonotype. The chain joins TRBV4-1 to TRBJ2-3; D not resolved. The CDR3 length is 14 residues. Germline-derived CDR1 and CDR2 are MGHRA and YSYEKL. V lost 0 bases, J lost 3 bases, and 7 bases lay in between. The CDR3 loop is CASSQDFVTDTQYF. The CDR3 nucleotides are TGCGCCAGCAGCCAAGATTTCGTGACAGATACGCAGTATTTT.

The V and J genes are TRBV29-1 and TRBJ1-2; no reliable D call. CDR1 and CDR2 from the germline V gene are SQVTM and ANQGSEA. The ends were cut back, 7 bases at V and 6 bases at J, with 15 bases in the middle. The CDR3 is 12 amino acids. The CDR3 spells CSARGQADGYTF. CDR3 bases: TGCAGCGCCCGCGGGCAGGCCGATGGCTACACCTTC.

There are many counts of this clonotype. This chain joins TRBV7-9 and TRBJ1-1; D is unclear. The germline gives CDR1 SEHNR, CDR2 FQNEAQ (reference sequence). V was clipped by 3 bases and J by 1 base, with 6 bases between them. This CDR3 has 13 amino acids. Here the CDR3 DNA reads TGTGCCAGCAGCTTCCCAGCGAACACTGAAGCTTTCTTT. Protein: CASSFPANTEAFF.

With respect to this clonotype: With a much larger clone just one base away, this may be a read error. The CDR3 DNA follows: TGTGCCAGCGGCGCCGGCGGGGGCCAATTCACAGATACGCAGTATTTT. Its translation: CASGAGGGQFTDTQYF. The chain uses TRBV9 and TRBJ2-3; weak D call: TRBD2 (7 bases). Germline V gives CDR1 SGDLS, CDR2 YYNGEE. Trimming shortened V by 7 bases and J by 2 bases, and 20 bases separated the two germline ends. The CDR3 is 16 residues long. The complete variable domain, with remaining parts taken from reference TRBV9 and TRBJ2-3, reads DSGVTQTPKHLITATGQRVTLRCSPRSGDLSVYWYQQSLDQGLQFLIQYYNGEERAKGNILERFSAQQFPDLHSELNLSSLELGDSALYFCASGAGGGQFTDTQYFGPGTRLTVL.

This clonotype has more than one count but fewer than ten. The chain has TRBV5-1 and TRBJ2-7; D not resolved. Trimming left V 0 bases short and J 4 bases short, with 11 bases between. The CDR3 contains 14 residues. CDR1 is SGHRS, CDR2 YFSETQ, per germline. CDR3 sequence reads: CASSLEGIRYEQYF. CDR3 bases: TGCGCCAGCAGCTTGGAGGGCATTCGGTACGAGCAGTACTTC.

This clonotype was recorded many times. The chain employs TRBV15 and TRBJ1-3; 11 bases line up with TRBD1. The CDR3 is 15 amino acids. Germline CDR1 reads LNHNV; CDR2 reads YYDKDF (reference sequence). The ends lost 6 bases at V and 6 bases at J; junction bases unmatched: 7. CDR3 DNA: TGTGCCACCAGGCCGGGACAGGGGGTAGAAAACACCATATATTTT. Its protein product is CATRPGQGVENTIYF.

A word on this clonotype: Without the conserved terminal phenylalanine or tryptophan, this CDR3 likely stems from a read error. The chain couples TRBV19 to TRBJ1-5, with D possibly matching TRBD1 (6 bases). Germline CDR1 and CDR2: LNHDA and SQIVND (reference sequence). The CDR3 spans 14 residues. V was clipped by 3 bases and J by 3 bases, with 9 bases between them. The chain's CDR3 is CASSIRGNNQPQHC. For the CDR3, the DNA is TGTGCCAGTAGTATCAGGGGAAACAATCAGCCCCAGCATTGC.

This clonotype has a handful of counts. The rearrangement joins TRBV11-3 to TRBJ1-2; D may be TRBD1 (6 bases). V dropped 4 bases and J dropped 6 bases, with 15 bases sitting between them. The germline CDR1 and CDR2 sequences are SGHNT and YENEEA. This CDR3 has 14 residues. The CDR3 loop reads CASSSLTGIDGYTF. The CDR3 DNA reads as TGTGCCAGCAGCTCCCTCACAGGGATTGATGGCTACACCTTC.

This clonotype was recorded only once. A clone one base away is much larger, so this may be a read error. The chain employs TRBV9 and TRBJ2-7, with TRBD2 matching over 8 bases. After removal of 4 bases from V and 2 bases from J, the junction contained 8 bases not matched to a gene. The CDR3 extends over 15 amino acids. The germline CDR1 and CDR2 sequences are SGDLS and YYNGEE. CDR3 region: CASSSGGDTTYEQYF. CDR3 sequence (DNA): TGTGCCAGCAGCTCGGGGGGGGACACCACCTACGAGCAGTACTTC.

There are many counts of this clonotype. The chain couples TRBV11-3 to TRBJ2-7, with 9 bases matching TRBD1. V lost 1 base to trimming and J lost 3 bases; unmatched junction nucleotides: 7. The CDR3 consists of 16 residues. CDR1 is SGHNT, CDR2 YENEEA, per germline. CDR3 loop: CASSLGEGTGFYEQYF. Written as DNA, the CDR3 is TGTGCCAGCAGCTTAGGTGAGGGGACAGGGTTCTACGAGCAGTACTTC.

This chain uses TRBV5-1 with TRBJ2-3, with D tentatively TRBD2 (7 bases). The V end lost 0 bases, the J end lost 3 bases, and 11 bases lay between the germline ends. This CDR3 has 15 amino acids. Germline V gene data show CDR1 as SGHRS and CDR2 as YFSETQ. In DNA form, the CDR3 reads TGCGCCAGCAGCTTGGAGGGGGGGACGACAGATACGCAGTATTTT. The encoded protein is CASSLEGGTTDTQYF.

A word on this clonotype: Sequence at one end of the junction differs from germline and may be a read error. The chain employs TRBV12-3 or TRBV12-4 and TRBJ2-2; weak D call: TRBD2 (6 bases). This CDR3 spans 17 amino acids. CDR3 in DNA: TGTGCCAGCAGTTACCCGGCAGGGAGGTTTGGCACCGGGAAGCTGTTTTTT. As protein: CASSYPAGRFGTGKLFF.

A word on this clonotype: With a much larger clone just one base away, this may be a read error. The genes are TRBV10-3 and TRBJ1-1; TRBD1 might be the D (5 bases). Looked up from germline, CDR1 is ENHRY and CDR2 is SYGVKD. The CDR3 sequence is 13 residues long. With 3 bases removed from V and 10 bases from J, the gap between germline ends came to 15 bases. The CDR3 DNA is TGTGCCATCAGTGACGACGGGGGTAGAAGAGCTTTCTTT. It encodes CAISDDGGRRAFF.

This clonotype was found many times. This rearrangement joins TRBV7-6 to TRBJ1-6; D is ambiguous. V gave up 1 base and J gave up 9 bases, with 10 bases separating them. Germline CDR1 reads SGHVS; CDR2 reads FNYEAQ. The CDR3 has 14 residues. The CDR3 sequence is CASSLGGFGSPLHF. As DNA, the CDR3 is TGTGCCAGCAGCTTAGGGGGTTTTGGTTCACCCCTCCACTTT.

This clonotype was found many times. The CDR3 nucleotides are TGTGCCAGCAGCTTAGATTGGACGGCTAATTCACCCCTCCACTTT. The encoded protein is CASSLDWTANSPLHF. The rearrangement joins TRBV11-2 to TRBJ1-6; D not resolved. Between the trimmed V and J ends, which lost 0 bases and 6 bases, there was a span of 9 bases. This CDR3 has 15 amino acids. Per the germline V gene, CDR1 is SGHAT and CDR2 is FQNNGV.